A single sample gave rise to the 14 T cell receptor beta chains below, sequenced in a study of blood T cells in healthy people across ages. Then a second PCR, running about 6 to 12 cycles, was carried out with a sample-barcoded 5' primer and a J-beta primer mix. Each CDR3 protein is one row after TCRdb ran MiXCR on the 5' RACE reads. The sample records more than 650,000 distinct CDR3 sequences, about a fifth being singletons. Sequences were obtained from blood. These receptors were obtained from a man aged 65 to 85 in good health.

This clonotype was detected only a few times. The chain recombines TRBV5-6 with TRBJ2-1, with a possible D match to TRBD1 (6 bases). Germline CDR1 is SGHDT and CDR2 is YYEEEE. The germline V and J ends were trimmed by 5 bases and 3 bases, with 12 bases remaining between them. CDR3 length equals 14 residues. CDR3 loop: CASSRQGNYNEQFF. The CDR3, as DNA: TGTGCCAGCAGTCGCCAGGGGAACTACAATGAGCAGTTCTTC. Drawing the rest from reference TRBV5-6 and TRBJ2-1, the complete variable domain is DAGVTQSPTHLIKTRGQQVTLRCSPKSGHDTVSWYQQALGQGPQFIFQYYEEEERQRGNFPDRFSGHQFPNYSSELNVNALLLGDSALYLCASSRQGNYNEQFFGPGTRLTVL.

As to this clonotype: The conserved closing phenylalanine or tryptophan is absent in this CDR3, likely reflecting a read error. The chain employs TRBV5-1 and TRBJ1-1, with TRBD1 identical over 7 bases. Unmatched junction bases numbered 11, after V lost 4 bases and J lost 11 bases. The CDR3 has 13 amino acids. CDR1 and CDR2 from the germline V gene are SGHRS and YFSETQ. CDR3 sequence (DNA): TGCGCCAGCAGCACCTGGGACAGTAAGGGGGCTTTCTCT. Protein sequence: CASSTWDSKGAFS.

The V and J genes are TRBV29-1 and TRBJ2-1, with D unresolved. The CDR3 contains 13 residues. The germline V gene has CDR1 SQVTM and CDR2 ANQGSEA. Trimming stripped 6 bases from V and 0 bases from J, with 9 bases between. CDR3 region: CSVEPSSYNEQFF. CDR3 sequence (DNA): TGCAGCGTAGAGCCGTCCTCCTACAATGAGCAGTTCTTC.

The rearrangement joins TRBV12-3 or TRBV12-4 to TRBJ2-5; D possibly matches TRBD1 or TRBD2 (6 bases each). CDR3 length: 13 residues. The V end was cut by 6 bases, the J end by 0 bases, with 8 bases between. CDR3 protein: CASRRDNQETQYF. In nucleotides, the CDR3 is TGTGCCAGCAGGCGGGACAACCAAGAGACCCAGTACTTC.

This clonotype was seen a handful of times. The CDR3 nucleotides read TGTGCCAGCAGTCCCCAACGGGGCGATAATCAGCCCCAGCATTTT. Encoded protein: CASSPQRGDNQPQHF. The chain carries TRBV6-2 or TRBV6-3 and TRBJ1-5; D might be TRBD1 (5 bases). This CDR3 is built from 15 residues. V was clipped by 5 bases and J by 4 bases, with 15 bases between them. Germline V gene sequence: CDR1 MNHEY, CDR2 SVGEGT.

This chain joins TRBV7-8 and TRBJ1-4, with unresolved D. Germline values: CDR1 SGHVS, CDR2 FQNEAQ. The CDR3 has 15 residues. Trimming left V 5 bases short and J 8 bases short, with 18 bases between. Here the CDR3 reads CASSLVMGKGEKLFF. In DNA form, the CDR3 reads TGTGCCAGCAGCCTAGTTATGGGCAAGGGAGAAAAACTGTTTTTT. The full variable domain, in which reference TRBV7-8 and TRBJ1-4 provide the parts outside the CDR3, is GAGVSQSPRYKVAKRGQDVALRCDPISGHVSLFWYQQALGQGPEFLTYFQNEAQLDKSGLPSDRFFAERPEGSVSTLKIQRTQQEDSAVYLCASSLVMGKGEKLFFGSGTQLSVL.

A few counts support this clonotype. The CDR3 nucleotides read TGTGCCAGCAGTTACTCATCACGGTCACAGGGAACAAATGAAAAACTGTTTTTT. Translation gives CASSYSSRSQGTNEKLFF. The V and J genes are TRBV6-5 and TRBJ1-4; weak D call: TRBD1 (6 bases). Trimming shortened V by 0 bases and J by 5 bases, and 19 bases separated the two germline ends. The germline V gene has CDR1 MNHEY and CDR2 SVGAGI. CDR3 length: 18 residues.

This clonotype has more than one count but fewer than ten. This sequence joins TRBV6-5 and TRBJ1-2; D uncertain. Trimming took off 0 bases at V and 8 bases at J, with 13 bases between the two ends. This CDR3 contains 14 residues. Germline V lookup: CDR1 MNHEY, CDR2 SVGAGI. The CDR3 sequence: CASSYSSRGWGYTF. Written as DNA, the CDR3 is TGTGCCAGCAGTTACTCGTCTCGGGGTTGGGGCTACACCTTC.

The V gene is TRBV5-1, the J gene TRBJ2-1; D possibly matches TRBD1 or TRBD2 (5 bases each). Trimming cost V 0 bases and J 0 bases, with 10 bases left between them. The germline CDR1 and CDR2 sequences are SGHRS and YFSETQ. The CDR3 runs 16 residues. The DNA of the CDR3 is TGCGCCAGCAGCTTGGACGGGGACGCCTCCTACAATGAGCAGTTCTTC. Residues: CASSLDGDASYNEQFF.

This rearrangement joins TRBV28 to TRBJ1-3, with no clear D. This CDR3 is 16 amino acids long. The germline V and J ends were trimmed by 5 bases and 0 bases, with 14 bases remaining between them. The germline V gene has CDR1 MDHEN and CDR2 SYDVKM. The CDR3 spells CASSRMERISGNTIYF. Here the CDR3 DNA reads TGTGCCAGCAGTAGAATGGAAAGAATCTCTGGAAACACCATATATTTT.

The J gene is TRBJ1-5, the V gene TRBV3-1, with D possibly being TRBD1 (6 bases). V was cut by 4 bases and J by 6 bases, with 13 bases left in between. Germline V gene sequence: CDR1 LGHDT, CDR2 YNNKEL (reference sequence). The length of the CDR3 is 14 residues. CDR3: CASSRGQSGQPQHF. The CDR3 nucleotides are TGTGCCAGCAGCCGAGGACAGTCCGGTCAGCCCCAGCATTTT.

This clonotype occurred many times. This chain links TRBV20-1 with TRBJ2-3, with 8 bases identical to TRBD1. Per the germline V gene, CDR1 is DFQATT and CDR2 is SNEGSKA (reference sequence). The CDR3 totals 13 residues. V trimming: 6 bases; J trimming: 1 base; junction bases outside the gene matches: 3. Here the CDR3 reads CSAPRGRTDTQYF. The CDR3 DNA is TGCAGTGCCCCCAGGGGGCGCACAGATACGCAGTATTTT.

V usage is TRBV20-1 and J usage is TRBJ2-3, with unresolved D. Between the trimmed V and J ends, which lost 3 bases and 4 bases, there was a span of 14 bases. The germline gives CDR1 DFQATT, CDR2 SNEGSKA (reference sequence). The CDR3 loop spans 14 amino acids. CDR3 sequence reads: CSASGLPFPDTQYF. The CDR3 DNA is TGCAGTGCTAGCGGGCTGCCCTTCCCAGATACGCAGTATTTT.

The chain recombines TRBV30 with TRBJ2-5; the D is unclear. The CDR3 has 11 amino acids. Germline CDR1 reads GTSNPN; CDR2 reads SVGIG (reference sequence). Trimming stripped 2 bases from V and 3 bases from J, with 4 bases between. CDR3 residues: CAWSIKETQYF. CDR3 nucleotides: TGTGCCTGGAGTATTAAAGAGACCCAGTACTTC.